This T cell receptor beta chain was retrieved from a study of CD8 T cells in ankylosing spondylitis. TCRdb processed the 5' RACE reads anew with MiXCR; each CDR3 protein has one entry. The table records some 130,000 distinct CDR3 sequences, roughly an eighth of them present only once. This clonotype was counted at least ten times. Its antigen is undetermined. General study results and limits: Enrichment of disease-linked clones was reportedly significant in matched ankylosing spondylitis synovial fluid.

This CDR3 has 16 residues. Germline V CDR1 and CDR2: SGHTS, YDEGEE. After removal of 4 bases from V and 2 bases from J, the junction contained 5 bases not matched to a gene. This TCR derives from a female donor with ankylosing spondylitis or in good health (not recorded which). Sample: blood, either unsorted or a sorted T cell fraction (not recorded which). V is TRBV5-8 and J is TRBJ2-1; 11 nucleotides agree with TRBD2. The CDR3 sequence: CASSPGTSGPYNEQFF. The CDR3 DNA reads as TGTGCCAGCAGCCCCGGGACTAGCGGACCCTACAATGAGCAGTTCTTC.